This TCR beta chain emerged from a study of cytomegalovirus exposure and HLA in healthy donors. Whole-study context: From donors who were HLA-typed, an early data release held 81 million or so unique TCRs.

Sampled while nominally healthy, donors likely had unrecorded immune exposures. PCR primers comprised 60 Vbeta and 13 Jbeta primers. Using immunoSEQ multiplex PCR, the repertoire was profiled, and TCRdb retains in-frame clones only, with some absent. The table has under 300,000 clones, 86% seen once. V was pared by 3 bases and J by 7 bases, with 4 bases of the junction left unmatched. Germline assignment: CDR1 LGHNT and CDR2 FRNRAP. CDR3 size: 14 residues. The chain employs TRBV12-5 and TRBJ1-2; 11 nucleotides match TRBD1. Sequences were obtained from PBMCs. The TCR comes from a man aged 35-49 years in good health and CMV-seropositive. The CDR3 sequence is CASGFGTGGSGYTF. For the CDR3, the DNA is TGTGCTAGTGGTTTCGGGACAGGGGGTTCTGGCTACACCTTC.